These 30 T cell receptor beta chains share one sample of origin, sequenced in a study of blood T cells in healthy people across ages. A second roughly 6 to 11 cycle PCR used barcoded and J-beta primers. A single record per CDR3 protein comes from TCRdb applying MiXCR to the 5' RACE reads. The data show about 640,000 distinct CDR3 sequences, with 45% to 65% seen just once and more than 35% held by the top ten. Sequencing was carried out using blood. The receptors stem from a man aged 55-75 years in good health.

V usage is TRBV3-1 and J usage is TRBJ2-7; perhaps TRBD2 as D (6 bases). V lost 0 bases to trimming and J lost 2 bases, with 14 bases between them. Germline CDR1 reads LGHDT; CDR2 reads YNNKEL (reference sequence). The CDR3 runs 16 residues. CDR3 DNA: TGTGCCAGCAGCCAAGATCGAGCGGGTGGAGCCTACGAGCAGTACTTC. Protein sequence: CASSQDRAGGAYEQYF.

The CDR3 bases are TGTGCCAGCAGCCAGCAACAGGGGATGGATGAAAAACTGTTTTTT. Protein product: CASSQQQGMDEKLFF. This chain uses TRBV4-2 with TRBJ1-4; 7 positions agree with TRBD1. The V segment lost 3 bases and the J segment 6 bases; nucleotides outside the gene matches: 7. Germline-derived CDR1 and CDR2 are LGHNA and YNFKEQ. This CDR3 has 15 residues.

The table lists this clonotype with a count of one. V gene TRBV15 combines with J gene TRBJ1-2, with a tentative D call TRBD1 (5 bases). Trimming took off 0 bases at V and 2 bases at J, with 10 bases between the two ends. This CDR3 is 15 amino acids long. Germline V gene sequence: CDR1 LNHNV, CDR2 YYDKDF (reference sequence). This CDR3 reads CATSRDSSGNYGYTF. CDR3 coding DNA: TGTGCCACCAGCAGAGATTCATCAGGGAACTATGGCTACACCTTC.

This clonotype has only a few counts. This chain joins TRBV6-6 and TRBJ2-5, with a tentative D call TRBD1 (5 bases). V shed 6 bases and J shed 0 bases, with 11 bases lying between them. This CDR3 is built from 14 residues. The V gene's germline CDR1 is MNHNY and CDR2 SVGAGI (reference sequence). CDR3 protein: CASRETEYQETQYF. Here the CDR3 DNA reads TGTGCCAGCAGGGAGACAGAGTACCAAGAGACCCAGTACTTC.

This rearrangement joins TRBV24-1 to TRBJ1-4; 7 positions agree with TRBD1. This CDR3 contains 15 residues. J gave up 5 bases and V 3 bases, and 5 bases lay outside the gene matches. Germline V lookup: CDR1 KGHDR, CDR2 SFDVKD. The CDR3 sequence is CATSDTGATNEKLFF. The CDR3 DNA reads as TGTGCCACCAGTGATACAGGGGCCACGAATGAAAAACTGTTTTTT.

This clonotype was found a few times. The V and J genes are TRBV12-3 or TRBV12-4 and TRBJ2-4; tentatively, D is TRBD2 (5 bases). The V gene lost 3 bases and the J gene lost 6 bases, with 24 bases spanning the gap. The CDR3 totals 18 residues. The CDR3 region is CASSLGTGGAGIGNIQYF. CDR3 DNA sequence: TGTGCCAGCAGTTTGGGAACTGGCGGTGCCGGGATAGGAAACATTCAGTACTTC.

The genes are TRBV27 and TRBJ2-5; the D is unclear. The CDR3 sequence is 15 residues long. Trimming shortened V by 4 bases and J by 5 bases, and 17 bases separated the two germline ends. The germline CDR1 and CDR2 sequences are MNHEY and SMNVEV (reference sequence). CDR3 sequence: CASSSGRRKYETQYF. CDR3 bases: TGTGCCAGCAGTTCTGGGCGGCGCAAATACGAGACCCAGTACTTC.

This clonotype has a handful of counts. The genes are TRBV7-2 and TRBJ2-1; the match to TRBD2 covers 14 bases. Germline CDR1 and CDR2: SGHTA and FQGNSA. The ends lost 4 bases at V and 10 bases at J; junction bases unmatched: 3. This CDR3 contains 14 residues. The CDR3, as DNA: TGTGCCAGCAGCTCGGGACTAGCGGGGGCAGAGCAGTTCTTC. This encodes CASSSGLAGAEQFF.

V is TRBV7-8 and J is TRBJ2-7, with no clear D. V shed 3 bases and J shed 0 bases, with 18 bases lying between them. The CDR3 loop spans 17 amino acids. The germline gives CDR1 SGHVS, CDR2 FQNEAQ. The CDR3 region has the DNA TGTGCCAGCAGCTTGTTCCTCCCGAGGACGTACTCCTACGAGCAGTACTTC. This gives the protein CASSLFLPRTYSYEQYF.

This clonotype was found a few times. The V call is TRBV6-5, the J call TRBJ2-5, with 9 bases aligning to TRBD1. V shed 5 bases and J 4 bases; nucleotides not matched to a gene: 8. There are 15 residues in the CDR3. Per germline, CDR1 MNHEY and CDR2 SVGAGI. CDR3 sequence (DNA): TGTGCCAGCAGTCGGCCGGGACAGGGAGGAGAGACCCAGTACTTC. Residues: CASSRPGQGGETQYF.

This chain connects TRBV5-1 to TRBJ2-3, with D possibly being TRBD2 (6 bases). V was trimmed by 0 bases and J by 0 bases, leaving 11 bases between them. The germline CDR1 and CDR2 sequences are SGHRS and YFSETQ. The length of the CDR3 is 16 residues. This chain's CDR3 is CASSLGPGGSTDTQYF. CDR3 nucleotides: TGCGCCAGCAGCTTGGGCCCCGGAGGGAGCACAGATACGCAGTATTTT.

This rearrangement joins TRBV7-9 to TRBJ2-5; D remains unclear. CDR3 size: 14 residues. The germline V gene encodes CDR1 SEHNR and CDR2 FQNEAQ (reference sequence). Trimming pared 1 base from V and 5 bases from J, leaving 11 bases between. CDR3 sequence: CASSLGAHMETQYF. The CDR3 bases are TGTGCCAGCAGCTTAGGAGCGCATATGGAGACCCAGTACTTC.

The sample holds a few counts of this clonotype. The CDR3 bases are TGTGCCAGCACCATTAGAGATACGCAGTATTTT. Its translation: CASTIRDTQYF. This chain uses TRBV12-3 or TRBV12-4 with TRBJ2-3, with unresolved D. CDR3 size: 11 residues. Trimming left V 7 bases short and J 5 bases short, with 7 bases between.

A few counts support this clonotype. The chain couples TRBV9 to TRBJ2-5; a possible D gene is TRBD1 (6 bases). The length of the CDR3 is 14 residues. Germline CDR1 and CDR2: SGDLS and YYNGEE. Between the trimmed V and J ends, which lost 4 bases and 7 bases, there was a span of 17 bases. CDR3 in amino acids: CASSNNRDNPTQYF. The DNA for the CDR3 is TGTGCCAGCAGCAATAACCGGGACAATCCGACCCAGTACTTC.

V gene TRBV7-9 combines with J gene TRBJ2-7; D is unresolved. The DNA end favors TRBJ2-5, so the J call may be wrong. The CDR3 totals 13 residues. Germline CDR1 and CDR2: SEHNR and FQNEAQ (reference sequence). CDR3 loop: CASSLGFLETQYF. The CDR3 nucleotides read TGTGCCAGCAGCTTAGGATTTCTAGAGACCCAGTACTTC.

The V gene is TRBV6-5, the J gene TRBJ2-2, with D perhaps TRBD1 or TRBD2 (5 bases each). This CDR3 is built from 14 residues. CDR1 is MNHEY and CDR2 is SVGAGI in the germline V gene. V lost 2 bases, J lost 4 bases, and 8 bases lay in between. The CDR3: CASSYGAGTGELFF. In DNA, the CDR3 is TGTGCCAGCAGTTACGGGGCGGGCACCGGGGAGCTGTTTTTT.

This clonotype came up a few times. The chain couples TRBV6-6 to TRBJ1-1, with a weak D call TRBD1 (6 bases). With 4 bases removed from V and 1 base from J, the gap between germline ends came to 10 bases. Germline loops: CDR1 MNHNY, CDR2 SVGAGI (reference sequence). The CDR3 has 14 residues. CDR3 in DNA: TGTGCCAGCAGTTTCACGGGGGCGAACACTGAAGCTTTCTTT. Translating it yields CASSFTGANTEAFF.

Note on this clonotype: A far larger clone differs by one base, so this is likely a read error. This chain joins TRBV2 and TRBJ2-5; no firm D call. The CDR3 spans 11 residues. The V end was cut by 8 bases, the J end by 5 bases, with 9 bases between. Germline V gene data show CDR1 as SNHLY and CDR2 as FYNNEI. CDR3 sequence reads: CASGFRETQYF. CDR3 DNA sequence: TGTGCCAGCGGTTTTAGGGAGACCCAGTACTTC.

The V gene is TRBV9, the J gene TRBJ2-1, with 8 bases fitting TRBD2. This CDR3 spans 14 amino acids. Losses at the gene ends were 2 bases for V and 7 bases for J; bases not matched to a gene: 5. Germline CDR1 reads SGDLS; CDR2 reads YYNGEE. DNA of the CDR3: TGTGCCAGCAGCGTCGCGGGGGGCAGGAATGAGCAGTTCTTC. Its translation is CASSVAGGRNEQFF.

The rearrangement links TRBV29-1 to TRBJ1-2; the D is unclear. The V end was cut by 6 bases, the J end by 7 bases, with 15 bases between. Germline V gene data show CDR1 as SQVTM and CDR2 as ANQGSEA. This CDR3 is 12 amino acids long. DNA of the CDR3: TGCAGCGTCCTCGGCTCAGGCGGTGGCTACACCTTC. It codes for CSVLGSGGGYTF.

V gene TRBV20-1 combines with J gene TRBJ1-1, with TRBD1 as a possible D gene (5 bases). The V gene's germline CDR1 is DFQATT and CDR2 SNEGSKA (reference sequence). With 0 bases removed from V and 3 bases from J, the gap between germline ends came to 14 bases. This CDR3 spans 15 amino acids. DNA for the CDR3: TGCAGTGCTAGAGATCGCGGGGCCGGTGACACTGAAGCTTTCTTT. As protein: CSARDRGAGDTEAFF.

The chain combines TRBV20-1 with TRBJ1-5; tentative D call: TRBD1 (5 bases). The CDR3 consists of 12 residues. Germline lookup yields CDR1 DFQATT and CDR2 SNEGSKA (reference sequence). V lost 3 bases, J lost 5 bases, and 8 bases lay in between. The CDR3 sequence is CSARGTDQPQHF. DNA for the CDR3: TGCAGTGCTAGGGGGACCGATCAGCCCCAGCATTTT.

The chain couples TRBV5-6 to TRBJ2-2; the match to TRBD1 covers 12 bases. The germline V gene encodes CDR1 SGHDT and CDR2 YYEEEE. CDR3 size: 17 residues. With 7 bases clipped from V and 7 bases from J, the junction kept 14 bases outside the gene matches. The CDR3 here is CASLSLSGTGGYGELFF. CDR3 coding DNA: TGTGCCAGCTTAAGCTTATCCGGGACAGGGGGCTACGGGGAGCTGTTTTTT.

The V gene is TRBV10-1, the J gene TRBJ2-1; D perhaps matches TRBD1 (6 bases). V was cut by 6 bases and J by 9 bases, with 12 bases left in between. Germline CDR1 is WNHNN and CDR2 is SYGVQD (reference sequence). The CDR3 totals 12 residues. CDR3 sequence (DNA): TGCGCCAGCAGACAGGGTCTGGGTGAGCAGTTCTTC. Protein product: CASRQGLGEQFF.

The chain uses TRBV3-1 and TRBJ1-1; no reliable D call. V lost 4 bases and J lost 7, with 19 bases in between. The V gene's germline CDR1 is LGHDT and CDR2 YNNKEL (reference sequence). The CDR3 consists of 15 residues. The CDR3 DNA sequence: TGTGCCAGCAGCCCGCCCCGTGGGCTTCTCAGTGAAGCTTTCTTT. It encodes CASSPPRGLLSEAFF.

This chain uses TRBV3-1 with TRBJ1-1, with D possibly matching TRBD1 (5 bases). The germline V gene encodes CDR1 LGHDT and CDR2 YNNKEL (reference sequence). Trimming removed 4 bases from V and 1 base from J, with 16 bases in between. CDR3 length equals 16 residues. CDR3 amino acids: CASSRLKGLGNTEAFF. In nucleotides, the CDR3 is TGTGCCAGCAGCCGTCTAAAGGGGTTGGGGAACACTGAAGCTTTCTTT.

This clonotype was recorded once. The CDR3 coding sequence is TGCGCCAGCCGATCGGGACAGGGGATGGAGACCCAGTACTTC. Translation: CASRSGQGMETQYF. J is TRBJ2-7 and V is TRBV5-1, with 10 bases fitting TRBD1. The J call may be in error: the DNA end matches TRBJ2-5 better. Germline V lookup: CDR1 SGHRS, CDR2 YFSETQ. The length of the CDR3 is 14 residues.

J is TRBJ2-1 and V is TRBV9, with TRBD1 matching over 7 bases. Germline loops: CDR1 SGDLS, CDR2 YYNGEE. This CDR3 has 15 residues. After removal of 2 bases from V and 4 bases from J, the junction contained 6 bases not matched to a gene. The CDR3 nucleotides read TGTGCCAGCAGCGTTTTAGGGACAGCTTACAATGAGCAGTTCTTC. Translation gives CASSVLGTAYNEQFF.

The chain is built from TRBV5-1 and TRBJ2-7, with 8 bases matching TRBD2. The J call may not be correct, given that the DNA end is closer to TRBJ2-5. There are 15 residues in the CDR3. CDR1 is SGHRS and CDR2 is YFSETQ in the germline V gene. As DNA, the CDR3 is TGCGCCAGCAAGCTCGGGGGGGGCACAAGAAAGACCCAGTACTTC. It translates to CASKLGGGTRKTQYF.

The rearrangement links TRBV5-5 to TRBJ2-2, with a weak D call TRBD1 (5 bases). V lost 2 bases, J lost 3 bases, and 14 bases lay in between. The CDR3 length is 16 residues. In germline, CDR1 is SGHKS, CDR2 YYEKEE (reference sequence). CDR3 nucleotide sequence: TGTGCCAGCAGCTTTGTCAGGGCGCCGGACACCGGGGAGCTGTTTTTT. Translation: CASSFVRAPDTGELFF.